These 12 T cell receptor beta chains share one sample of origin, sequenced in a study of glioma-infiltrating T cells. TCR alpha and beta CDR3 regions were amplified from RNA using iRepertoire nested multiplex PCR. A single record per CDR3 protein comes from TCRdb applying MiXCR to the multiplex PCR reads. Counted here are fewer than 55,000 distinct CDR3 sequences, 20% to 25% occurring once; the ten biggest clones make up roughly 6%. Sequenced material: glioma tissue, nonneoplastic brain tissue, or PBMCs (not recorded which). The source is a human donor with low-grade glioma or glioblastoma, undergoing nonglioma brain surgery, or in good health (not recorded which).

This clonotype was counted many times. The CDR3 protein is CASSEQPNYGYTF. CDR3 coding DNA: TGTGCCAGCAGCGAACAGCCTAACTATGGCTACACCTTC. The V call is TRBV27, the J call TRBJ1-2; D not certain. CDR1 and CDR2 (germline): MNHEY, SMNVEV (reference sequence). The germline V and J ends were trimmed by 6 bases and 0 bases, with 8 bases remaining between them. This CDR3 has 13 amino acids.

This clonotype was recorded at least ten times. The chain has TRBV4-1 and TRBJ2-5; D ambiguous. Trimming stripped 0 bases from V and 3 bases from J, with 2 bases between. The germline V gene encodes CDR1 MGHRA and CDR2 YSYEKL. This CDR3 region has 12 residues. The CDR3 coding sequence is TGCGCCAGCAGCCAAGATGAAGAGACCCAGTACTTC. Translating gives CASSQDEETQYF.

This clonotype was counted ten times or more. The CDR3 here is CASSLSGGGYTF. DNA for the CDR3: TGTGCCAGCAGTTTATCAGGGGGCGGCTACACCTTC. This rearrangement joins TRBV12-3 or TRBV12-4 to TRBJ1-2, with 8 nucleotides matching TRBD1. V trimming: 2 bases; J trimming: 8 bases; junction bases outside the gene matches: 1. This CDR3 spans 12 amino acids.

V is TRBV10-3 and J is TRBJ2-7; TRBD1 matches 10 bases. Germline V lookup: CDR1 ENHRY, CDR2 SYGVKD. The CDR3 contains 14 residues. V lost 5 bases to trimming and J lost 6 bases; unmatched junction nucleotides: 7. The CDR3 nucleotides read TGTGCCATCAGTCGTGACAGGGGGCAAAGCGAGCAGTACTTC. Translated, it gives CAISRDRGQSEQYF.

This clonotype was seen ten or more times. V gene TRBV4-3 combines with J gene TRBJ2-1; TRBD2 aligns across 7 bases. From germline, CDR1 is LGHNA and CDR2 YSLEER. This CDR3 is built from 17 residues. V shed 0 bases, J shed 4 bases, and the junction held 9 bases outside the gene matches. In DNA form, the CDR3 reads TGCGCCAGCAGCCAAGATCCGGCGGGAGTGAGTTACAATGAGCAGTTCTTC. It codes for CASSQDPAGVSYNEQFF.

This clonotype is termed medium-sized. CDR3 protein: CASGDWRGNEQFF. As DNA, the CDR3 is TGTGCCAGCGGGGACTGGCGAGGAAATGAGCAGTTCTTC. The rearrangement uses TRBV6-2 or TRBV6-3 and TRBJ2-1; weak D call: TRBD2 (6 bases). V was cut by 8 bases and J by 7 bases, with 15 bases left in between. The length of the CDR3 is 13 residues. Germline loops: CDR1 MNHEY, CDR2 SVGEGT.

CDR3 protein: CASSQDPSASGRAQEQFF. DNA of the CDR3: TGTGCCAGCAGCCAAGATCCCTCGGCTAGCGGGAGGGCACAGGAGCAGTTCTTC. The rearrangement joins TRBV3-1 to TRBJ2-1; 12 positions match TRBD2. Trimming cost V 0 bases and J 10 bases; bases outside gene matches: 13. Germline CDR1 reads LGHDT; CDR2 reads YNNKEL (reference sequence). This CDR3 is built from 18 residues.

The rearrangement uses TRBV19 and TRBJ1-2; perhaps TRBD1 as D (5 bases). The CDR3 covers 12 residues. V was trimmed by 7 bases and J by 7 bases, leaving 13 bases between them. Germline CDR1 reads LNHDA; CDR2 reads SQIVND (reference sequence). In DNA, the CDR3 is TGTGCCAGTAATTTCGGGGGAGGTGGCTACACCTTC. This gives the protein CASNFGGGGYTF.

As for this clonotype: A clone one base away is much larger, so this may be a read error. This chain joins TRBV24-1 and TRBJ2-1, with D unclear. Germline CDR1 reads KGHDR; CDR2 reads SFDVKD. The CDR3 contains 16 residues. As DNA, the CDR3 is TGTGCCACCAGTGATTCAGGAGCGAGCTCCTACAAAGAGCAGTTCTTC. This gives the protein CATSDSGASSYKEQFF.

The sample holds a few counts of this clonotype. This may be a read error, as it is one base from a much larger clone. In DNA form, the CDR3 reads TGCGCCACCGACCTCGGGGGCTCTGAAACTTTCTTT. The encoded protein is CATDLGGSETFF. The chain is built from TRBV10-2 and TRBJ1-1; perhaps TRBD1 as D (6 bases). This CDR3 region has 12 residues. CDR1 and CDR2 from the germline V gene are WSHSY and SAAADI.

The DNA for the CDR3 is TGTGCCAGCAGCAGACTAGCGGGAAGGGACAATGAGCAGTTCTTC. As protein: CASSRLAGRDNEQFF. The V and J genes are TRBV25-1 and TRBJ2-1, with 11 positions matching TRBD2. There are 15 residues in the CDR3. Unmatched junction bases numbered 6, after V lost 6 bases and J lost 5 bases. Looked up from germline, CDR1 is MGHDK and CDR2 is SYGVNS.

This clonotype was found many times. The chain is built from TRBV20-1 and TRBJ2-7, with 7 nucleotides matching TRBD1. This CDR3 is built from 15 residues. CDR1 DFQATT and CDR2 SNEGSKA come from the germline V gene (reference sequence). The V and J ends lost 0 bases and 2 bases, in that order; junction bases with no gene match: 7. The CDR3 DNA sequence: TGCAGTGCTAGAGATTCCAGACAGGGCGCCTACGAGCAGTACTTC. This translates into CSARDSRQGAYEQYF.